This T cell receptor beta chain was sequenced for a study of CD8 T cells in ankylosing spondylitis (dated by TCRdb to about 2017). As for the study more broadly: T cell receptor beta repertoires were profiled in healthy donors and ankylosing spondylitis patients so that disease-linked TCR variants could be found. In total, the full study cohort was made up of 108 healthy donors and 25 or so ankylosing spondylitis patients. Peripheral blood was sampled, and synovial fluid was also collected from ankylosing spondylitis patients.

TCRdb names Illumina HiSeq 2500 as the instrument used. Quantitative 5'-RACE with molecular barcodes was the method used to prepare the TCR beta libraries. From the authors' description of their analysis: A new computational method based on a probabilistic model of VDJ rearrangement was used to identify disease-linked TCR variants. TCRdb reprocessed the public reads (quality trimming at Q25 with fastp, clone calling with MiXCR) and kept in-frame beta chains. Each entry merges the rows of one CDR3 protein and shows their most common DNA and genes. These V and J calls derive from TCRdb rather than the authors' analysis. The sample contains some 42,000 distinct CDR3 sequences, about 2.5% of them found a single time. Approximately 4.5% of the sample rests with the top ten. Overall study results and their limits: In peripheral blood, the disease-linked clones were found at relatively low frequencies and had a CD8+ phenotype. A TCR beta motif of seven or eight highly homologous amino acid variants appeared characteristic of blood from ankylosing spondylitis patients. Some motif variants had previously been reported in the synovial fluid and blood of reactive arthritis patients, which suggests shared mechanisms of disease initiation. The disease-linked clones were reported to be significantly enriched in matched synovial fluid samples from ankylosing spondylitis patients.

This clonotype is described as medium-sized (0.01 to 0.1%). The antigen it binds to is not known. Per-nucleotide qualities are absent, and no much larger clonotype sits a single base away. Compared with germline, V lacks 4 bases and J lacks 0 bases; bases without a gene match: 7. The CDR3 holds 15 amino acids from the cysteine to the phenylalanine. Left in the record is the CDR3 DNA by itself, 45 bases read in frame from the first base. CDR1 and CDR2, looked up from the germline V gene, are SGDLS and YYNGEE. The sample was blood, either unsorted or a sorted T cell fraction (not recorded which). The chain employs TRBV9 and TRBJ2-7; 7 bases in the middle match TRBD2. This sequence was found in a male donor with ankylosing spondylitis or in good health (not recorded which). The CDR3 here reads CASSLGGTTSYEQYF. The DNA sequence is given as TGTGCCAGCAGCCTCGGGGGGACTACCTCCTACGAGCAGTACTTC.